This T cell receptor beta chain came from a study of blood T cell repertoires in COVID-19 (dated by TCRdb to between 2020 and 2021). The study in broad terms: Samples covering the acute and convalescent phases of COVID-19 were provided by collaborators in the United States, Italy and Spain. The material from the prospective study consisted of cDNA or gDNA derived from T cells, B-cell-depleted T cells, or PBMCs. The dataset comprised deeply sampled blood TCRbeta repertoires from subjects exposed to, actively infected with, or recovered from COVID-19. The repertoires were released in a freely available public database intended as a resource for research on the immune response to SARS-CoV-2. Samples were obtained from the ongoing ImmuneRACE study (first 160 participants) and from about 1,300 subjects provided by 6 global collaborators. Sample metadata almost always included a de-identified subject ID, COVID-19 status, age in years and sex. Where available, HLA class I and class II types were taken from metadata supplied by the sample provider and were not determined by assay-based typing.

Findings and caveats that apply to the study as a whole: The amount of clinical and demographic metadata varied by source and participant and was provided uncurated.

CDR3 length: 14 amino acids, cysteine to phenylalanine. Only the CDR3 DNA is retained, 42 bases long and in frame from the first base. Clipping removes 5 bases from V and 2 bases from J, with 4 as the unmatched junction base count. Via the germline V gene, CDR1 is MDHEN and CDR2 SYDVKM. TCRbeta CDR3 regions were amplified from genomic DNA using the immunoSEQ Assay, a bias-controlled multiplex PCR. The original methods were these. Within the assay, amplification of reference gene primers was used to estimate how many nucleated cells each sample contained. To quantify the absolute abundance of each unique TCRbeta CDR3 rearrangement, sequence reads were collapsed and filtered. For each sample, productive Simpson clonality was calculated as the square root of Simpson's diversity index across productive rearrangements. Sourced from immuneACCESS, this table was stored by TCRdb with only in-frame sequences that have V and J called. A share of the clones is absent; for the studies checked, an unresolved V gene accounts for under half, and the remainder has no known explanation. D and trimming come from the DNA, and the V and J calls and clone size come from that table. Within this sample are just under 100,000 clones, with about 86% of them counted one time only. 10% to 15% of the sample is held by the ten biggest clonotypes.

A remark on this clone: Its antigen is still unknown. Base qualities are missing; no much larger clone stands one base away.

Collaborating institutions collected whole blood in K2EDTA tubes following their own protocols. For TCRbeta analysis, collaborator samples were shipped as frozen whole blood, as isolated PBMCs, or as DNA extracted from either sample type. This chain joins TRBV28 to TRBJ2-3; 7 bases in the junction line up with TRBD1. Material for sequencing was peripheral blood. The clonotype was recovered from a woman aged 55-75 years in a cohort sampled during active or convalescent COVID-19. The nucleotide sequence is given as TGTGCCAGCAGTAGGGGACAGAACACAGATACGCAGTATTTT. It codes for CASSRGQNTDTQYF.